These 21 T cell receptor beta chains were all obtained from the same sample, sequenced in a study of vaccination effects on CD4 cells after COVID-19. Only in-frame clones appear in the TCRdb table, and some are missing; sequencing was by immunoSEQ multiplex PCR. The data show roughly 56,000 clones, around 73% seen once. Sequencing in the ViraFEST assay came after antigen-specific CD4+ T cells had been expanded with viral peptide pools, which were used to stimulate PBMC. Subsequent to 10 days of culture, CD4+ T cells were isolated. The vaccine given was either BNT162b2 or mRNA-1273, in two doses. No antigen has been assigned to these receptors. Specimen: CD4+ T cells from PBMCs cultured with HCoV-229E spike peptides, collected after COVID-19 vaccination. The source is a human donor who received a COVID-19 vaccine.

This clone was recorded a few times. The V and J genes are TRBV30 and TRBJ2-5; 7 bases align to TRBD1. V was pared by 3 bases and J by 3 bases, with 10 bases of the junction left unmatched. Germline CDR1 reads GTSNPN; CDR2 reads SVGIG (reference sequence). The CDR3 loop spans 15 amino acids. In DNA form, the CDR3 reads TGTGCCTGGAGGGGCGAGAGGACAGGAAAAGAGACCCAGTACTTC. It encodes CAWRGERTGKETQYF.

V usage is TRBV19 and J usage is TRBJ2-6; perhaps TRBD2 as D (5 bases). CDR1 and CDR2 (germline): LNHDA, SQIVND (reference sequence). V lost 3 bases to trimming and J lost 0 bases, with 18 bases between them. The CDR3 spans 19 residues. CDR3 sequence (DNA): TGTGCCAGTAGTATTTCTTGGGCGGCAGGAGGCTCTGGGGCCAACGTCCTGACTTTC. Residues: CASSISWAAGGSGANVLTF.

This chain links TRBV9 with TRBJ1-2, with 7 nucleotides matching TRBD1. Germline CDR1 reads SGDLS; CDR2 reads YYNGEE. V shed 1 base, J shed 3 bases, and the junction held 3 bases outside the gene matches. The CDR3 is 14 amino acids. This chain's CDR3 is CASSVLTGHYGYTF. Written as DNA, the CDR3 is TGTGCCAGCAGCGTACTGACAGGGCACTATGGCTACACCTTC.

The V call is TRBV20-1, the J call TRBJ1-1; the D is unclear. This CDR3 spans 11 amino acids. V lost 6 bases and J lost 9, with 14 bases in between. Germline values: CDR1 DFQATT, CDR2 SNEGSKA (reference sequence). The CDR3 here is CSAPDHVQAFF. DNA of the CDR3: TGCAGTGCGCCAGACCATGTTCAAGCTTTCTTT.

The chain joins TRBV6-6 to TRBJ1-1, with 10 nucleotides matching TRBD1. After removal of 5 bases from V and 4 bases from J, the junction contained 7 bases not matched to a gene. Germline V CDR1 and CDR2: MNHNY, SVGAGI (reference sequence). This CDR3 is built from 15 residues. The CDR3 region is CASSQTGGAFTEAFF. CDR3 in DNA: TGTGCCAGCAGTCAGACAGGGGGCGCATTCACTGAAGCTTTCTTT.

This clone has only one observation. J is TRBJ1-2 and V is TRBV29-1; D is unresolved. This CDR3 comprises 12 residues. V lost 7 bases to trimming and J lost 8 bases, with 17 bases between them. Looked up from germline, CDR1 is SQVTM and CDR2 is ANQGSEA. CDR3 coding DNA: TGCAGCGGGGAATTGCCGGGCGAGGGCTACACCTTC. Amino acid sequence: CSGELPGEGYTF. The full variable domain, with the rest looked up from reference TRBV29-1 and TRBJ1-2, is SAVISQKPSRDICQRGTSLTIQCQVDSQVTMMFWYRQQPGQSLTLIATANQGSEATYESGFVIDKFPISRPNLTFSTLTVSNMSPEDSSIYLCSGELPGEGYTFGSGTRLTVV.

V is TRBV6-5 and J is TRBJ1-1; TRBD1 matches at 7 bases. CDR3 length: 13 amino acids. With 6 bases clipped from V and 5 bases from J, the junction kept 6 bases outside the gene matches. Germline assignment: CDR1 MNHEY and CDR2 SVGAGI. The CDR3 sequence: CASRTTGVTEAFF. The CDR3 DNA sequence: TGTGCCAGCAGGACCACAGGGGTAACTGAAGCTTTCTTT.

In its sample, this clone was seen a few times. The chain recombines TRBV28 with TRBJ1-5; unclear D gene. This CDR3 is built from 15 residues. Trimming cost V 5 bases and J 6 bases, with 17 bases left between them. Germline CDR1 and CDR2: MDHEN and SYDVKM. CDR3: CASSLIGIFSQPQHF. The CDR3 DNA reads as TGTGCCAGCAGTCTTATTGGGATTTTTAGTCAGCCCCAGCATTTT.

The chain joins TRBV6-6 to TRBJ1-1; perhaps TRBD1 as D (5 bases). Trimming took 4 bases from V and 0 from J, leaving 9 bases between them. Germline V lookup: CDR1 MNHNY, CDR2 SVGAGI (reference sequence). This CDR3 contains 14 residues. DNA for the CDR3: TGTGCCAGCAGTTTACAGGCTATGAACACTGAAGCTTTCTTT. It specifies CASSLQAMNTEAFF.

This clone was picked up a small number of times. V and J are TRBV5-6 and TRBJ2-5; D is unresolved. The ends were cut back, 4 bases at V and 9 bases at J, with 10 bases in the middle. Germline CDR1 is SGHDT and CDR2 is YYEEEE. This CDR3 contains 11 residues. CDR3 region: CASSVLSSQYF. As DNA, the CDR3 is TGTGCCAGCAGCGTATTGTCGTCCCAGTACTTC.

V and J are TRBV28 and TRBJ1-1; tentative D call: TRBD1 (6 bases). Trimming shortened V by 6 bases and J by 4 bases, and 12 bases separated the two germline ends. CDR1 is MDHEN and CDR2 is SYDVKM in the germline V gene. CDR3 length equals 13 residues. The CDR3 DNA sequence: TGTGCCAGCAGCACAACAGGGCGCACTGAAGCTTTCTTT. As protein: CASSTTGRTEAFF.

The gene calls are TRBV7-2 and TRBJ2-2; TRBD2 aligns across 11 bases. The CDR3 runs to 17 residues. Germline V gene data show CDR1 as SGHTA and CDR2 as FQGNSA. V lost 3 bases, J lost 4 bases, and 7 bases stayed unmatched. The CDR3: CASSFLAGGLGTGELFF. CDR3 sequence (DNA): TGTGCCAGCAGCTTTCTAGCGGGGGGTCTGGGCACCGGGGAGCTGTTTTTT.

The chain combines TRBV6-6 with TRBJ2-3; unclear D gene. The CDR3 is made up of 16 amino acids. The germline V gene encodes CDR1 MNHNY and CDR2 SVGAGI (reference sequence). Trimming stripped 6 bases from V and 4 bases from J, with 20 bases between. DNA for the CDR3: TGTGCCAGCAGGAACACCCCCGAAAGGCGCGCAGATACGCAGTATTTT. Its translation: CASRNTPERRADTQYF.

The rearrangement uses TRBV6-6 and TRBJ1-5, with D possibly matching TRBD1 (6 bases). CDR3 size: 15 residues. CDR1 is MNHNY and CDR2 is SVGAGI in the germline V gene (reference sequence). The ends were cut back, 6 bases at V and 2 bases at J, with 14 bases in the middle. CDR3 DNA: TGTGCCAGCAGGGCGACAGGTGGTCGCAATCAGCCCCAGCATTTT. Its translation is CASRATGGRNQPQHF.

In this sample, this clone turned up a few times. The rearrangement links TRBV5-6 to TRBJ1-6; D unresolved. Germline lookup yields CDR1 SGHDT and CDR2 YYEEEE. V was clipped by 4 bases and J by 8 bases, with 16 bases between them. The CDR3 is 15 residues long. DNA for the CDR3: TGTGCCAGCAGCCCCGGACGGAGCTTCTATTCACCCCTCCACTTT. This encodes CASSPGRSFYSPLHF. Filled out from reference TRBV5-6 and TRBJ1-6, the complete variable domain reads DAGVTQSPTHLIKTRGQQVTLRCSPKSGHDTVSWYQQALGQGPQFIFQYYEEEERQRGNFPDRFSGHQFPNYSSELNVNALLLGDSALYLCASSPGRSFYSPLHFGNGTRLTVT.

This clone was seen a handful of times. This chain uses TRBV6-6 with TRBJ1-4; a weak D match, TRBD1 (5 bases). CDR1 and CDR2 from the germline V gene are MNHNY and SVGAGI (reference sequence). The ends were cut back, 2 bases at V and 8 bases at J, with 15 bases in the middle. The CDR3 contains 15 residues. CDR3 loop: CASSYRARVDEKLFF. The CDR3 bases are TGTGCCAGCAGTTACAGGGCCAGGGTTGACGAAAAACTGTTTTTT.

This rearrangement joins TRBV5-8 to TRBJ2-1, with 8 bases matching TRBD2. Germline trimming cut 3 bases from V and 4 bases from J; bases unmatched to any gene: 18. CDR3 length: 19 residues. Germline CDR1 and CDR2: SGHTS and YDEGEE. The CDR3 sequence: CASSSGRKLVAGTYNEQFF. The CDR3 bases are TGTGCCAGCAGCTCGGGTCGGAAGCTGGTAGCGGGAACATACAATGAGCAGTTCTTC.

The CDR3 DNA is TGTGCCAGCACCCAGGGCGCCAGTGCCTTGGGTCCCCTCCACTTT. Its protein product is CASTQGASALGPLHF. The V call is TRBV6-5, the J call TRBJ1-6; maybe TRBD1 (5 bases). The V end was cut by 7 bases, the J end by 13 bases, with 23 bases between. Germline V CDR1 and CDR2: MNHEY, SVGAGI. There are 15 residues in the CDR3.

The chain joins TRBV5-6 to TRBJ2-2, with 14 bases fitting TRBD2. The CDR3 sequence is 19 residues long. Germline-derived CDR1 and CDR2 are SGHDT and YYEEEE. V was pared by 3 bases and J by 0 bases, with 7 bases of the junction left unmatched. CDR3 region: CASSSLTSGGVPNTGELFF. The CDR3 nucleotides are TGTGCCAGCAGCTCCTTGACTAGCGGGGGGGTCCCGAACACCGGGGAGCTGTTTTTT.

This clone was detected only a few times. J is TRBJ2-1 and V is TRBV5-8, with TRBD2 matching over 10 bases. There are 15 residues in the CDR3. CDR1 SGHTS and CDR2 YDEGEE come from the germline V gene. The junction had 10 bases not matched to a gene; V was cut back by 3 bases and J by 10 bases. For the CDR3, the DNA is TGTGCCAGCAGCTCTTCTCCTAGCGGGGGTTGGGAGCAGTTCTTC. It yields the protein CASSSSPSGGWEQFF.

J is TRBJ1-3 and V is TRBV5-1; D gene ambiguous. Per the germline V gene, CDR1 is SGHRS and CDR2 is YFSETQ. The CDR3 is made up of 15 amino acids. V was pared by 0 bases and J by 2 bases, with 9 bases between. The CDR3 loop reads CASSLEPGTGNTIYF. The CDR3 region has the DNA TGCGCCAGCAGCTTGGAACCGGGTACTGGAAACACCATATATTTT.